This T cell receptor (beta chain) was observed in a study of blood T cell repertoires in COVID-19. The CDR3 runs to 15 residues. CDR1 is KGHSH, CDR2 LQKENI, per germline. Trimming stripped 5 bases from V and 0 bases from J, with 11 bases between. Participants were aged 18 to 89 years, lived in some 23 US areas, and enrolled virtually. Authors' processing steps: Counts of nucleated cells, estimated from reference gene primer amplification, were obtained. The protocol was immunoSEQ multiplex PCR, while the TCRdb copy is restricted to in-frame clones and leaves out a portion. V, J and clone size were drawn from that table, and D and trimming were deduced from the DNA. The repertoire has 200,000 to 250,000 clones, about 80% of them found once; the top ten carry around 1.8%.

The genes are TRBV18 and TRBJ1-5; unclear D gene. The clonotype comes from a man aged 55 to 70 who had recovered from COVID-19. Sequences were obtained from PBMCs or T cells enriched from blood (not recorded which). The CDR3 is CASSASESSNQPQHF. In DNA, the CDR3 is TGTGCCAGCTCAGCATCTGAGAGTAGCAATCAGCCCCAGCATTTT.